This is a list of T cell receptor beta chains from one sample in a study of shared clonotypes between healthy human individuals. The protocol was immunoSEQ multiplex PCR, while the TCRdb copy is restricted to in-frame clones and leaves out a portion. This table has over 750,000 clones, 90% to 98% appearing once. Sequenced input: naive CD8+ T cells sorted from blood. The receptors derive from a man aged 25 to 40 in good health. Each CDR3 is given with its conserved first and last residue. D genes are given only for firm matches. The size of a clone is reported for some rows only, either as once, few or many, or as a class for expanded clones.

size	J	D	V	CDR3	DNA
-	TRBJ2-3	-	TRBV10-3	CAISLSPGRKSSTDTQYF	TGTGCCATCAGCCTGTCTCCGGGACGGAAATCTAGCACAGATACGCAGTATTTT
-	TRBJ1-5	-	TRBV28	CASSLSRDRNQPQHF	TGTGCCAGCAGTTTATCACGTGACAGGAATCAGCCCCAGCATTTT
-	TRBJ2-7	TRBD2	TRBV5-1	CASSWRLAGGYEQYF	TGCGCCAGCAGCTGGCGGCTAGCGGGAGGGTACGAGCAGTACTTC
few	TRBJ2-6	-	TRBV27	CASSSGANVLTF	TGTGCCAGCAGCTCTGGGGCCAACGTCCTGACTTTC
-	TRBJ2-3	-	TRBV21-1	CAREIPGFFGTDTQYF	TGTGCCAGAGAAATTCCAGGGTTTTTTGGCACAGATACGCAGTATTTT
-	TRBJ2-5	TRBD1	TRBV27	CASRAGTVSSETQYF	TGTGCCAGCAGAGCCGGGACAGTAAGCTCAGAGACCCAGTACTTC
-	TRBJ2-7	-	TRBV29-1	CSVPGGGSYEQYF	TGCAGCGTCCCAGGTGGGGGTTCGTACGAGCAGTACTTC
-	TRBJ2-2	-	TRBV29-1	CSVALVVTGELFF	TGCAGCGTTGCCCTAGTAGTCACCGGGGAGCTGTTTTTT
-	TRBJ1-5	-	TRBV5-1	CASKEWADSNQPQHF	TGCGCCAGCAAAGAGTGGGCGGATAGCAATCAGCCCCAGCATTTT
once	TRBJ2-7	-	TRBV19	CASSHYNGVEDEQYF	TGTGCCAGTAGCCACTACAACGGGGTTGAGGACGAGCAGTACTTC
-	TRBJ2-7	-	TRBV2	CASRGALEQYF	TGTGCCAGCAGAGGGGCTCTCGAGCAGTACTTC
-	TRBJ2-7	-	TRBV19	CASREGYEQYF	TGTGCCAGTAGGGAGGGCTACGAGCAGTACTTC
-	TRBJ2-2	TRBD2	TRBV7-6	CAILAATGELFF	TGTGCCATACTAGCGGCCACCGGGGAGCTGTTTTTT
-	TRBJ2-7	-	TRBV29-1	CSVVIGGFYEQYF	TGCAGCGTTGTAATCGGGGGTTTCTACGAGCAGTACTTC
-	TRBJ2-3	TRBD1	TRBV6-1	CASSDRTGTTDTQYF	TGTGCCAGCAGTGATCGGACAGGAACAACAGATACGCAGTATTTT
once	TRBJ1-2	-	TRBV18	CASSDMTASYGYTF	TGTGCCAGCTCAGATATGACAGCCAGCTATGGCTACACCTTC
-	TRBJ1-2	TRBD1	TRBV7-9	CASSLDPGQGAPNYGYTF	TGTGCCAGCAGCTTGGACCCGGGACAGGGGGCTCCGAACTATGGCTACACCTTC
-	TRBJ1-5	-	TRBV14	CASSQGGQPQHF	TGTGCCAGCAGCCAAGGGGGTCAGCCCCAGCATTTT
-	TRBJ1-1	-	TRBV28	CASSLGPTEAFF	TGTGCCAGCAGTTTGGGACCCACTGAAGCTTTCTTT
-	TRBJ1-1	-	TRBV4-1	CASSQGLGAEAFF	TGCGCCAGCAGCCAAGGTCTGGGGGCGGAAGCTTTCTTT
-	TRBJ2-5	TRBD2	TRBV7-7	CASSRTSGSMETQYF	TGTGCTAGCAGCCGGACTAGCGGGAGTATGGAGACCCAGTACTTC
-	TRBJ1-2	-	TRBV4-1	CASSQGMIGYGYTF	TGCGCCAGCAGCCAAGGAATGATCGGCTATGGCTACACCTTC
-	TRBJ2-7	-	TRBV29-1	CSARTASSYEQYF	TGCAGCGCCCGAACCGCCAGCTCCTACGAGCAGTACTTC
-	TRBJ2-1	TRBD2	TRBV10-2	CASTPQPGTSVPNEQFF	TGCGCCAGCACCCCCCAACCCGGGACTAGCGTACCCAATGAGCAGTTCTTC
-	TRBJ2-5	TRBD2	TRBV19	CASSMRAGGLETQYF	TGTGCCAGTAGTATGCGAGCGGGAGGCCTGGAGACCCAGTACTTC
-	TRBJ2-1	-	TRBV7-2	CASFVLTYNEQFF	TGTGCCAGCTTTGTATTGACCTACAATGAGCAGTTCTTC
-	TRBJ1-2	TRBD1	TRBV6-1	CASSEDMFQDRGLPPTNGYTF	TGTGCCAGCAGTGAAGATATGTTTCAGGACAGGGGCCTTCCTCCGACGAATGGCTACACCTTC
-	TRBJ1-1	-	TRBV6-1	CASSVWAGYRSFF	TGTGCCAGCAGTGTCTGGGCAGGGTATAGGTCTTTCTTT
once	TRBJ2-7	-	TRBV28	CASSPYGGQPYEQYF	TGTGCCAGCAGTCCTTACGGAGGACAGCCCTACGAGCAGTACTTC
-	TRBJ2-7	TRBD1	TRBV4-2	CASSRGTGGLNYEQYF	TGTGCCAGCAGCCGAGGTACAGGGGGCCTGAACTACGAGCAGTACTTC
-	TRBJ1-5	-	TRBV28	CASSWGRENNQPQHF	TGTGCCAGCAGTTGGGGCAGGGAAAACAATCAGCCCCAGCATTTT
-	TRBJ2-5	-	TRBV10-1	CASSSGVGETQYF	TGCGCCAGCAGTTCAGGGGTGGGGGAGACCCAGTACTTC
-	TRBJ2-7	TRBD2	TRBV7-9	CASSLLAGAPEQYF	TGTGCCAGCAGCTTACTAGCGGGAGCCCCCGAGCAGTACTTC
-	TRBJ1-1	TRBD1	TRBV10-3	CAISGPKRDRGTEAFF	TGTGCCATCAGTGGCCCTAAGAGGGACAGGGGGACTGAAGCTTTCTTT
-	TRBJ2-1	TRBD2	TRBV4-3	CASSQLAGGRNEQFF	TGCGCCAGCAGCCAACTAGCGGGAGGGCGTAATGAGCAGTTCTTC
-	TRBJ2-1	-	TRBV5-1	CASSPGGYSYNEQFF	TGCGCCAGCAGCCCGGGGGGCTACTCCTACAATGAGCAGTTCTTC
-	TRBJ2-7	-	TRBV7-9	CATSAGAGYEQYF	TGTGCCACCTCCGCAGGCGCAGGCTACGAGCAGTACTTC
-	TRBJ2-2	-	TRBV7-9	CASSFPESNTGELFF	TGTGCCAGCAGCTTCCCAGAGAGCAACACCGGGGAGCTGTTTTTT
-	TRBJ2-7	TRBD2	TRBV7-9	CASSPIAGSYEQYF	TGTGCCAGCAGCCCCATAGCGGGGAGCTACGAGCAGTACTTC
-	TRBJ2-5	TRBD2	TRBV6-1	CASSEFGRYQETQYF	TGTGCCAGCAGTGAATTCGGGAGGTACCAAGAGACCCAGTACTTC
-	TRBJ1-1	-	TRBV7-2	CASSTRQVMNTEAFF	TGTGCCAGCAGCACAAGACAGGTCATGAACACTGAAGCTTTCTTT
-	TRBJ2-2	-	TRBV6-5	CASSYASIYTGELFF	TGTGCCAGCAGTTACGCCTCTATTTACACCGGGGAGCTGTTTTTT